Listed below are T cell receptor beta chains from one sample, sequenced in a study of blood T cell repertoires in COVID-19. Generated by immunoSEQ multiplex PCR, the TCRdb table keeps only in-frame clones and is missing some. The sample carries roughly 180,000 clones, roughly 84% recorded once. The sample taken for sequencing was peripheral blood. The receptors were sampled from an older man with COVID-19, enrolled during active disease. Each CDR3 is given with its conserved first and last residue. Fields, in order: V gene, D gene, J gene, CDR3 length, clone size, CDR3 protein, CDR3 DNA. The D gene is left open where the match is weak. The size of a clone is reported for some rows only, either as once, few or many, or as a class for expanded clones.

TRBV18,TRBD1,TRBJ1-1,15,.,CASSRSDRGNTEAFF,TGTGCCAGCTCACGATCGGACAGGGGGAACACTGAAGCTTTCTTT
TRBV4-2,TRBD1,TRBJ1-1,17,.,CASSQDPGQGARTEAFF,TGTGCCAGCAGCCAAGATCCCGGGCAGGGGGCGCGCACTGAAGCTTTCTTT
TRBV9,.,TRBJ1-3,15,once,CASSDFKSSGNTIYF,TGTGCCAGCAGCGACTTTAAGAGCTCTGGAAACACCATATATTTT
TRBV15,TRBD2,TRBJ2-2,17,.,CATSRGSDGGASGELFF,TGTGCCACCAGCAGAGGCTCTGACGGGGGGGCCAGCGGGGAGCTGTTTTTT
TRBV6-2/TRBV6-3,TRBD1,TRBJ2-3,18,.,CASSYSSWDRASTDTQYF,TGTGCCAGCAGTTACTCATCCTGGGACAGGGCTAGCACAGATACGCAGTATTTT
TRBV9,.,TRBJ1-3,14,.,CASSWTVTGNTIYF,TGTGCCAGCAGTTGGACAGTGACTGGAAACACCATATATTTT
TRBV7-2,.,TRBJ1-1,13,.,CASSSPWNTEAFF,TGTGCCAGCAGCTCTCCCTGGAACACTGAAGCTTTCTTT
TRBV25-1,TRBD2,TRBJ2-7,15,few,CASSEPGLAGREQYF,TGTGCCAGCAGTGAGCCGGGACTAGCGGGACGCGAGCAGTACTTC
TRBV6-5,.,TRBJ1-1,14,.,CASQLGGGRPEAFF,TGTGCCAGCCAATTAGGGGGGGGGCGGCCTGAAGCTTTCTTT
TRBV7-8,TRBD1,TRBJ1-6,16,few,CASSPYSTGGNSPLHF,TGTGCCAGCAGCCCCTATTCGACAGGGGGAAATTCACCCCTCCACTTT
TRBV18,TRBD1,TRBJ1-1,16,.,CASSPRGQGANTEAFF,TGTGCCAGCTCACCACGGGGACAGGGGGCGAACACTGAAGCTTTCTTT
TRBV5-1,.,TRBJ2-7,13,.,CASMLPGSYEQYF,TGCGCCAGCATGCTTCCAGGCTCCTACGAGCAGTACTTC
TRBV4-2,.,TRBJ1-4,15,.,CASRPYVDSNEKLFF,TGTGCCAGCAGGCCTTATGTCGACAGTAATGAAAAACTGTTTTTT
TRBV27,TRBD1,TRBJ2-1,18,.,CASSLYGRYRGTSGEQFF,TGTGCCAGCAGTCTTTACGGTAGATACAGGGGAACGAGTGGTGAGCAGTTCTTC
TRBV4-3,.,TRBJ1-4,17,.,CASSQVGGGRASEKLFF,TGCGCCAGCAGCCAAGTCGGCGGCGGGAGGGCTTCTGAAAAACTGTTTTTT
TRBV7-8,.,TRBJ1-6,13,.,CASSERLSSPLHF,TGTGCCAGCAGCGAAAGACTCTCCTCACCCCTCCACTTT
TRBV6-6,.,TRBJ2-5,13,.,CAGALGQQETQYF,TGTGCCGGTGCCTTAGGACAGCAAGAGACCCAGTACTTC
TRBV24-1,.,TRBJ1-6,12,.,CATSDRNSPLHF,TGTGCCACCAGTGATCGGAATTCACCCCTCCACTTT
TRBV9,TRBD1,TRBJ1-3,14,.,CASSETGGGYTIYF,TGTGCCAGCAGCGAGACAGGGGGTGGTTACACCATATATTTT
TRBV3-1/TRBV3-2,.,TRBJ1-1,14,few,CASSPQAMNTEAFF,TGTGCCAGCAGCCCCCAGGCAATGAACACTGAAGCTTTCTTT
TRBV5-6,TRBD1,TRBJ2-6,16,few,CASSQTGVAGANVLTF,TGTGCCAGCAGCCAAACAGGGGTGGCTGGGGCCAACGTCCTGACTTTC
TRBV5-6,TRBD1,TRBJ1-4,16,.,CASSQDRGRLNEKLFF,TGTGCCAGCAGCCAAGACAGGGGCCGCCTTAATGAGAAACTGTTTTTT
TRBV6-1,TRBD1,TRBJ1-2,17,few,CASSEALGQPLNYGYTF,TGTGCCAGCAGTGAGGCGCTGGGACAGCCTCTTAACTATGGCTACACCTTC
TRBV9,TRBD2,TRBJ2-1,15,.,CASSAKSGGPYEQFF,TGTGCCAGCAGCGCGAAGAGCGGGGGGCCCTATGAGCAGTTCTTC
TRBV5-1,TRBD1,TRBJ1-1,15,once,CASSSDWTGGAEAFF,TGCGCCAGCAGCTCGGACTGGACAGGAGGCGCTGAAGCTTTCTTT
TRBV6-5,TRBD1,TRBJ1-1,14,.,CASERGPMNTEAFF,TGTGCCAGCGAGAGGGGGCCCATGAACACTGAAGCTTTCTTT
TRBV27,.,TRBJ1-6,18,.,CASSPHPSARSYNSPLHF,TGTGCCAGCAGTCCTCACCCGTCAGCTAGGTCCTATAATTCACCCCTCCACTTT
TRBV5-8,.,TRBJ2-7,15,once,CASSLGQMVDYEQYF,TGTGCCAGCAGCCTTGGACAGATGGTGGACTACGAGCAGTACTTC
TRBV7-2,TRBD1,TRBJ2-3,16,.,CASSPPRQGSADTQYF,TGTGCCAGCAGCCCCCCACGACAGGGGAGCGCAGATACGCAGTATTTT
TRBV12-3/TRBV12-4,.,TRBJ1-2,13,.,CASSLTGDYGYTF,TGTGCCAGCAGTTTAACAGGCGACTATGGCTACACCTTC
TRBV9,TRBD1,TRBJ1-4,15,once,CASSPQTGGGEKLFF,TGTGCCAGCAGCCCTCAGACAGGGGGGGGCGAAAAACTGTTTTTT
TRBV18,TRBD1,TRBJ1-2,16,once,CASSPPGLQGAGGYTF,TGTGCCAGCTCACCACCGGGACTTCAGGGGGCTGGCGGCTACACCTTC
TRBV6-2/TRBV6-3,.,TRBJ2-3,16,.,CASSYSRTASTDTQYF,TGTGCCAGCAGTTACTCGAGGACAGCTAGCACAGATACGCAGTATTTT
TRBV7-7,TRBD1,TRBJ2-5,13,.,CASSEDREETQYF,TGTGCCAGCAGCGAAGACAGGGAAGAGACCCAGTACTTC
TRBV30,.,TRBJ1-6,16,few,CAWSLGRQAYNSPLHF,TGTGCCTGGAGTTTGGGGAGACAAGCCTATAATTCACCCCTCCACTTT
TRBV18,.,TRBJ1-1,12,.,CASSGGEVVAFF,TGTGCCAGCTCTGGCGGGGAAGTAGTGGCTTTCTTT
TRBV19,.,TRBJ2-1,13,.,CASNWGGYNEQFF,TGTGCCAGTAATTGGGGCGGTTACAATGAGCAGTTCTTC
TRBV2,TRBD1,TRBJ1-2,14,.,CASTRDSSNYGYTF,TGTGCCAGCACCCGGGACAGCTCTAACTATGGCTACACCTTC
TRBV2,TRBD1,TRBJ2-5,13,once,CASSLYRGETQYF,TGTGCCAGCAGTCTTTACAGGGGAGAGACCCAGTACTTC
TRBV4-3,.,TRBJ2-1,15,.,CASSPTETDYNEQFF,TGCGCCAGCAGCCCGACCGAGACTGACTACAATGAGCAGTTCTTC
TRBV11-3,.,TRBJ2-3,15,.,CASSLGGLTTDTQYF,TGTGCCAGCAGCTTAGGAGGGCTCACAACAGATACGCAGTATTTT
TRBV9,TRBD1,TRBJ1-2,13,once,CASSYRGQGGYTF,TGTGCCAGCAGCTACAGGGGACAGGGGGGCTACACCTTC
TRBV29-1,TRBD1,TRBJ2-3,12,.,CSARTGVDTQYF,TGCAGCGCCAGGACAGGGGTAGATACGCAGTATTTT
TRBV29-1,TRBD1,TRBJ2-1,14,.,CSGRQGISYNEQFF,TGCAGCGGACGACAGGGAATCTCCTACAATGAGCAGTTCTTC
TRBV11-2,.,TRBJ1-5,14,few,CASSPDRVNQPQHF,TGTGCCAGCAGTCCAGACAGAGTCAATCAGCCCCAGCATTTT